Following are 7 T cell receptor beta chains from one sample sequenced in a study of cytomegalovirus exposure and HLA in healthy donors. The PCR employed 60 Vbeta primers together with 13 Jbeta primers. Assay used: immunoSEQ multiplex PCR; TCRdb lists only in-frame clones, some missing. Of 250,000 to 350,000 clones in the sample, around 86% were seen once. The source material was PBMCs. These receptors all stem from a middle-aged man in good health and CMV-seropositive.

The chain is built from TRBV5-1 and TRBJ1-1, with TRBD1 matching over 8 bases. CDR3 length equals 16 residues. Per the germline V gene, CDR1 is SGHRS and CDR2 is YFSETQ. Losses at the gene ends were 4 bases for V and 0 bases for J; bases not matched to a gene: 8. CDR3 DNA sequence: TGCGCCAGCAGCCCCGGACAGGGCAATATGAACACTGAAGCTTTCTTT. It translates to CASSPGQGNMNTEAFF.

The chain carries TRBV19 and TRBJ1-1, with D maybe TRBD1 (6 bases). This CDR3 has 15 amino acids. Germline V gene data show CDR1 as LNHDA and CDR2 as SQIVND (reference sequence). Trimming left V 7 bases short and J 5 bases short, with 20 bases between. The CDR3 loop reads CASIQGMDSFTEAFF. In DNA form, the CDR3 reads TGTGCCAGTATCCAGGGGATGGATTCGTTTACTGAAGCTTTCTTT. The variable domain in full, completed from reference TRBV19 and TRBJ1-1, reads DGGITQSPKYLFRKEGQNVTLSCEQNLNHDAMYWYRQDPGQGLRLIYYSQIVNDFQKGDIAEGYSVSREKKESFPLTVTSAQKNPTAFYLCASIQGMDSFTEAFFGQGTRLTVV.

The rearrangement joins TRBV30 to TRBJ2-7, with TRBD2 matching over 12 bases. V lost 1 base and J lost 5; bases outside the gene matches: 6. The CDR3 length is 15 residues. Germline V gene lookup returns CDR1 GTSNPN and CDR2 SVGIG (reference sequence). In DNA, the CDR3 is TGTGCCTGGAGTGCACTGACTAGCGGGGGTGACGAGCAGTACTTC. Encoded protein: CAWSALTSGGDEQYF.

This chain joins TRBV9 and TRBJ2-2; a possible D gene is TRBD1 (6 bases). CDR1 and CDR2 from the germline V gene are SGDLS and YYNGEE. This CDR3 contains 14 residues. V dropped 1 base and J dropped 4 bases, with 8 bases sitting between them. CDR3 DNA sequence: TGTGCCAGCAGCGTAAGAGGGGGCACCGGGGAGCTGTTTTTT. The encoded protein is CASSVRGGTGELFF.

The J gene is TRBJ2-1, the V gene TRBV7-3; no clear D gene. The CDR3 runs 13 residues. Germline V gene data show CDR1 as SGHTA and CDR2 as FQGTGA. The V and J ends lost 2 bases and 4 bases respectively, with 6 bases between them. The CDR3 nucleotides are TGTGCCAGCAGCTTAGAGTCTTACAATGAGCAGTTCTTC. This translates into CASSLESYNEQFF. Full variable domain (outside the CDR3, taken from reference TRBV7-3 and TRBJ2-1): GAGVSQTPSNKVTEKGKYVELRCDPISGHTALYWYRQSLGQGPEFLIYFQGTGAADDSGLPNDRFFAVRPEGSVSTLKIQRTERGDSAVYLCASSLESYNEQFFGPGTRLTVL.

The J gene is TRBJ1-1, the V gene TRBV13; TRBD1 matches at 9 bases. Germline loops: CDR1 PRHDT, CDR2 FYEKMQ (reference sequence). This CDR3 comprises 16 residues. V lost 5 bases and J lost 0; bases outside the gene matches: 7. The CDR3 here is CASSLDRGDMNTEAFF. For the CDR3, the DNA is TGTGCCAGCAGCCTTGACAGGGGGGACATGAACACTGAAGCTTTCTTT. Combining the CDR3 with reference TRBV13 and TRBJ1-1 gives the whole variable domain AAGVIQSPRHLIKEKRETATLKCYPIPRHDTVYWYQQGPGQDPQFLISFYEKMQSDKGSIPDRFSAQQFSDYHSELNMSSLELGDSALYFCASSLDRGDMNTEAFFGQGTRLTVV.

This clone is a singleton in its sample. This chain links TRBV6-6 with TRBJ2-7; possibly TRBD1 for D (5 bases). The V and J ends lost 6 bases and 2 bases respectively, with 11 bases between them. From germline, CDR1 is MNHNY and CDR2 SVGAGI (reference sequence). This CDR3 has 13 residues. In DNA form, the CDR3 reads TGTGCCAGCAGCTCGACAGCCACCTACGAGCAGTACTTC. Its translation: CASSSTATYEQYF.